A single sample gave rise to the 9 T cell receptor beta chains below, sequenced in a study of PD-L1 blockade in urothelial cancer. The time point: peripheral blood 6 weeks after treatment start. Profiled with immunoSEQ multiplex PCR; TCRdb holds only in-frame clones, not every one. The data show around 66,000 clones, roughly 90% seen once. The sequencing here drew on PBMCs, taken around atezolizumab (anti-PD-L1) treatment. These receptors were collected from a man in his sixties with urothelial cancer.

CDR3 bases: TGCGCCAGCACCTCTGGGACAGGAGGTTCGAGAGCTTTCTTT. The encoded protein is CASTSGTGGSRAFF. V and J are TRBV10-1 and TRBJ1-1; 8 bases line up with TRBD1. This CDR3 spans 14 amino acids. Per the germline V gene, CDR1 is WNHNN and CDR2 is SYGVQD (reference sequence). The V and J ends lost 7 bases and 10 bases, in that order; junction bases with no gene match: 14.

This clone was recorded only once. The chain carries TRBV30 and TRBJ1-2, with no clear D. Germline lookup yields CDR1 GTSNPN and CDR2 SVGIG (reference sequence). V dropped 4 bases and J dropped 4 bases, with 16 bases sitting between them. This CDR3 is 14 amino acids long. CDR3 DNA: TGTGCCTGGATTTCGAGGAGGGTTATCTATGGCTACACCTTC. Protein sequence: CAWISRRVIYGYTF.

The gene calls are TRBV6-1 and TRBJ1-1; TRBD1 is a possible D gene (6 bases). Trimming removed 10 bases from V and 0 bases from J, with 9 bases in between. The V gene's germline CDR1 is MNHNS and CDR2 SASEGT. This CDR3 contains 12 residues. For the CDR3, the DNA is TGTGCCACCCGGACAGTGAACACTGAAGCTTTCTTT. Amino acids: CATRTVNTEAFF.

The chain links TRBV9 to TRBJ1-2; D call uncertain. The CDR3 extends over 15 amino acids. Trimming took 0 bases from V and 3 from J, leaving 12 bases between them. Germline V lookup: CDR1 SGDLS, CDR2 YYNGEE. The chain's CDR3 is CASSVDPGSDYGYTF. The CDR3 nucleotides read TGTGCCAGCAGCGTAGATCCAGGTTCAGACTATGGCTACACCTTC.

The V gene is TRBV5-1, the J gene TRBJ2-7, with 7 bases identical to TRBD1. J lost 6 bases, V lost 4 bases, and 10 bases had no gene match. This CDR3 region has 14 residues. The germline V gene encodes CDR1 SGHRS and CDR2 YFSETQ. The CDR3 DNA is TGCGCCAGCAGCGGCCAGGGGGTTGTTTCCGAGCAGTACTTC. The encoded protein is CASSGQGVVSEQYF. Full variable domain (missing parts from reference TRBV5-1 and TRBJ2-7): KAGVTQTPRYLIKTRGQQVTLSCSPISGHRSVSWYQQTPGQGLQFLFEYFSETQRNKGNFPGRFSGRQFSNSRSEMNVSTLELGDSALYLCASSGQGVVSEQYFGPGTRLTVT.

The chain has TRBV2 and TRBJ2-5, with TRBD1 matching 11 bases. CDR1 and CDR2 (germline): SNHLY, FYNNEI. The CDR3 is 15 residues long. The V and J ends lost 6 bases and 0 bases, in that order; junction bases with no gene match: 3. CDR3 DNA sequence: TGTGCCAGCAGGGGACAGGGGGTGTACCAAGAGACCCAGTACTTC. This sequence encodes CASRGQGVYQETQYF.

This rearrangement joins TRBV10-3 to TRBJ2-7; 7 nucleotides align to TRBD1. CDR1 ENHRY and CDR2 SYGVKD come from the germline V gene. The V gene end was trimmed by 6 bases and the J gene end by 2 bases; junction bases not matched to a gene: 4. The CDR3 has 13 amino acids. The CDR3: CAISFDRAYEQYF. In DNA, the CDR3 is TGTGCCATCAGCTTCGACAGGGCCTACGAGCAGTACTTC.

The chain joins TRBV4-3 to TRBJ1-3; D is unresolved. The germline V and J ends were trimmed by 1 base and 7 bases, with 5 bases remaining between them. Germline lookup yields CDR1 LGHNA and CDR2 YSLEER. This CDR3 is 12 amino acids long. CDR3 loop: CASSQAGNTIYF. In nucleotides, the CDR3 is TGCGCCAGCAGCCAAGCGGGGAACACCATATATTTT.

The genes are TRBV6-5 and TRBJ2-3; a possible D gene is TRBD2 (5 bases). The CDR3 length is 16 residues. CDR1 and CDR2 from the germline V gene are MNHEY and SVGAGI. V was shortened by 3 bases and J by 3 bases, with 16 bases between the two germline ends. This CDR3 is CASSYVQPRRTDTQYF. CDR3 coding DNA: TGTGCCAGCAGTTATGTCCAACCCAGGAGGACAGATACGCAGTATTTT.